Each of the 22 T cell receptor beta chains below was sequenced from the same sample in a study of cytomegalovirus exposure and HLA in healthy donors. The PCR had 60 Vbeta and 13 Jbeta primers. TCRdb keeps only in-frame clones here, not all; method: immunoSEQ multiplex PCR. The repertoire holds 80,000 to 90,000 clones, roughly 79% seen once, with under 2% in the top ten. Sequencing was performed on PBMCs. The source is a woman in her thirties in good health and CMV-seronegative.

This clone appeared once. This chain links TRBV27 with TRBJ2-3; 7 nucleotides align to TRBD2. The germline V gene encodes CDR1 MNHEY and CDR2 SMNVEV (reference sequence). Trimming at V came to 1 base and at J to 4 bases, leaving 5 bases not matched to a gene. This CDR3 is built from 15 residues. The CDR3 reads CASSLLTSFPDTQYF. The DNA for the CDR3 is TGTGCCAGCAGTTTATTGACTAGCTTCCCAGATACGCAGTATTTT.

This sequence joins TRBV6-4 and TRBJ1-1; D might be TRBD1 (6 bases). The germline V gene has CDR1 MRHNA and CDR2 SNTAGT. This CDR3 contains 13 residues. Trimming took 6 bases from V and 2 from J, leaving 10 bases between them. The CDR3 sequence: CASRRQVNTEAFF. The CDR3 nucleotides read TGTGCCAGCAGGCGACAGGTTAACACTGAAGCTTTCTTT.

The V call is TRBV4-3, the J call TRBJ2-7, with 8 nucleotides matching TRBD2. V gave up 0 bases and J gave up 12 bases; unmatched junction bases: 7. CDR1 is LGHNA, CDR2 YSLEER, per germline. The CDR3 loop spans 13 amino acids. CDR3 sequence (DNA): TGCGCCAGCAGCCAAGACCTAGCGGGCCGGGGGTACTTC. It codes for CASSQDLAGRGYF.

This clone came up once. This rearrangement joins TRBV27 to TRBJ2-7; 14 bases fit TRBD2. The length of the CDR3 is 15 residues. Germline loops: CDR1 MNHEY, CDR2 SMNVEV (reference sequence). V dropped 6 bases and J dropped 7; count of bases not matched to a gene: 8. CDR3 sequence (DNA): TGTGCCAGCAGCCCCCTTGGACTAGCGGGAGGTGAGCAGTACTTC. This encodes CASSPLGLAGGEQYF.

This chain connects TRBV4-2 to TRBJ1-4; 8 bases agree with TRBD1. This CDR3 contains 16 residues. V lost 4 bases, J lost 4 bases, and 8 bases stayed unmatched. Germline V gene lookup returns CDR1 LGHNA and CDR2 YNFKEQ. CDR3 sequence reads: CASSREGQGNNEKLFF. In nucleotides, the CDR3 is TGTGCCAGCAGCCGGGAAGGACAGGGCAATAATGAAAAACTGTTTTTT.

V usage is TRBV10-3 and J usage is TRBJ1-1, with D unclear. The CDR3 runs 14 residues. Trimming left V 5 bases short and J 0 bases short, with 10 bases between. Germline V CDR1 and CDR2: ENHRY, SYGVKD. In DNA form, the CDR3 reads TGTGCCATCAGTACCGACCAGGTGAACACTGAAGCTTTCTTT. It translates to CAISTDQVNTEAFF.

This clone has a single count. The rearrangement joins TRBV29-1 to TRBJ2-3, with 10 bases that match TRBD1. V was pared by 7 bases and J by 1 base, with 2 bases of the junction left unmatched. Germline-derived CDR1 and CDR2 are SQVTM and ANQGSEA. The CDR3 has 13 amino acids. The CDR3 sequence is CSGQGARTDTQYF. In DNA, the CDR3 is TGCAGCGGACAGGGGGCTCGCACAGATACGCAGTATTTT.

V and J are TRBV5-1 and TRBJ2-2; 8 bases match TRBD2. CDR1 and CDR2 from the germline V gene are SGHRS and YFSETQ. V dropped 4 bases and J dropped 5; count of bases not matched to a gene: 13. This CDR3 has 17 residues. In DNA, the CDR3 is TGCGCCAGCAGCGAACTATGGAGCGGGGGAATAACCGGGGAGCTGTTTTTT. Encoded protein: CASSELWSGGITGELFF.

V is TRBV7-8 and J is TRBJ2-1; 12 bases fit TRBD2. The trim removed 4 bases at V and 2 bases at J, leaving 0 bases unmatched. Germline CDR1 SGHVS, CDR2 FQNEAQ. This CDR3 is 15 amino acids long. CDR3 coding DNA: TGTGCCAGCAGCTGGACTAGCGGGACCTACAATGAGCAGTTCTTC. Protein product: CASSWTSGTYNEQFF.

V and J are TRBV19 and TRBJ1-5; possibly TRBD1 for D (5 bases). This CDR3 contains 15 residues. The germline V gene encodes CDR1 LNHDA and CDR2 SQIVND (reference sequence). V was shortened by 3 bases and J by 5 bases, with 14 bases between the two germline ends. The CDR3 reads CASSMGQGVYQPQHF. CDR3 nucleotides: TGTGCCAGTAGTATGGGTCAGGGCGTTTATCAGCCCCAGCATTTT.

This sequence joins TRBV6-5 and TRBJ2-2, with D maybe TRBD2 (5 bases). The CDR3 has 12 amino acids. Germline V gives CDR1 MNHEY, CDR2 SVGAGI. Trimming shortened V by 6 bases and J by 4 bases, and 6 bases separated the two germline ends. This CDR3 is CASSGGTGELFF. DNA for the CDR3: TGTGCCAGCAGCGGAGGCACCGGGGAGCTGTTTTTT.

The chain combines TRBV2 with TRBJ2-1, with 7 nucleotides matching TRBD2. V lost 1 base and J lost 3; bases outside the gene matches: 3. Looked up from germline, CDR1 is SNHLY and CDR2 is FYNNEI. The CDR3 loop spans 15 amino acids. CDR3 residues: CASSEESSGYNEQFF. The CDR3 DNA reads TGTGCCAGCAGTGAAGAGTCTAGCGGCTACAATGAGCAGTTCTTC.

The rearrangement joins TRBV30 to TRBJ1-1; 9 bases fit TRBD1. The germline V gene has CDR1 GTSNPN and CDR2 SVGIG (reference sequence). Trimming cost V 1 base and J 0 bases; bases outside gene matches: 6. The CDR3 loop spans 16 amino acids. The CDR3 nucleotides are TGTGCCTGGAGTGGAGGACAGGGGCATATGAACACTGAAGCTTTCTTT. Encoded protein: CAWSGGQGHMNTEAFF.

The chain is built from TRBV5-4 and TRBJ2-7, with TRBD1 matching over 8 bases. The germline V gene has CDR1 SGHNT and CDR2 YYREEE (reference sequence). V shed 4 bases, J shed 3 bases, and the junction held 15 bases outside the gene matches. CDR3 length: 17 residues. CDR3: CASSPQNPTGDDYEQYF. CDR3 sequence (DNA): TGTGCCAGCAGCCCGCAAAATCCGACAGGGGATGACTACGAGCAGTACTTC.

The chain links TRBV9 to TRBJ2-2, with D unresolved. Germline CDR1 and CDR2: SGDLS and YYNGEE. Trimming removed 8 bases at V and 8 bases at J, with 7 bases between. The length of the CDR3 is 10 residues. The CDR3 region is CARRFGELFF. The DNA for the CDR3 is TGTGCCAGGCGGTTTGGGGAGCTGTTTTTT.

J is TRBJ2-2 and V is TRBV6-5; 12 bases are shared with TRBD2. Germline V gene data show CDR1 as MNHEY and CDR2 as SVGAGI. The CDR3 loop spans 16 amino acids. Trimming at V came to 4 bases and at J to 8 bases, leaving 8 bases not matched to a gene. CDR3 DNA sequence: TGTGCCAGCAGTTCCCTAGCGGGAGGGGTTGGTGGGGAGCTGTTTTTT. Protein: CASSSLAGGVGGELFF.

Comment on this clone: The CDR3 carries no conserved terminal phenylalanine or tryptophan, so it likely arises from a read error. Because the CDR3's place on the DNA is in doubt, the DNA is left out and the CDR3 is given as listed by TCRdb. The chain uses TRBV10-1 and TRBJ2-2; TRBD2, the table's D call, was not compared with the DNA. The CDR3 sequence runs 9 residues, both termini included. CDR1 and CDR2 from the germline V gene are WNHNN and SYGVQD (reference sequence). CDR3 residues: CASSLGLLP.

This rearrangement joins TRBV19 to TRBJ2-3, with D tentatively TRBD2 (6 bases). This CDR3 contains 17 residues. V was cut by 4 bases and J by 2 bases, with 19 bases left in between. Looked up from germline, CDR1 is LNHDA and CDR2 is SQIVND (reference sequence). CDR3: CASSTHTLTSYTDTQYF. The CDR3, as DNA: TGTGCCAGTAGTACCCACACCTTAACTAGCTACACAGATACGCAGTATTTT.

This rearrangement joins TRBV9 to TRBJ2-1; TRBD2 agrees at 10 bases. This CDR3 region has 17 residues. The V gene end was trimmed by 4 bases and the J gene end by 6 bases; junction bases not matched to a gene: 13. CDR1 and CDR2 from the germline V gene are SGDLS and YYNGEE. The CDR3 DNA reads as TGTGCCAGCAGCCTGGAGCCTAGCGGGAGCTTCGGCAATGAGCAGTTCTTC. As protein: CASSLEPSGSFGNEQFF. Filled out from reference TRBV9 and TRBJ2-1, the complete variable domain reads DSGVTQTPKHLITATGQRVTLRCSPRSGDLSVYWYQQSLDQGLQFLIQYYNGEERAKGNILERFSAQQFPDLHSELNLSSLELGDSALYFCASSLEPSGSFGNEQFFGPGTRLTVL.

CDR3 amino acids: CASSGWAGGSENGYTF. In DNA, the CDR3 is TGTGCCAGCAGCGGGTGGGCAGGGGGATCGGAAAATGGCTACACCTTC. The chain employs TRBV7-2 and TRBJ1-2; 7 nucleotides align to TRBD1. Germline CDR1 is SGHTA and CDR2 is FQGNSA. Unmatched junction bases numbered 15, after V lost 5 bases and J lost 6 bases. The CDR3 has 16 amino acids.

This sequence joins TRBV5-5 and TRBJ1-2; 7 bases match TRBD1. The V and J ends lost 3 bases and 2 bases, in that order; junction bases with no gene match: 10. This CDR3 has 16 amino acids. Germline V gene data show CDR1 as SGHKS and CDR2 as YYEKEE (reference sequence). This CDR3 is CASSSTGARTNYGYTF. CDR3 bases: TGTGCCAGCAGCTCTACAGGGGCACGGACCAACTATGGCTACACCTTC.

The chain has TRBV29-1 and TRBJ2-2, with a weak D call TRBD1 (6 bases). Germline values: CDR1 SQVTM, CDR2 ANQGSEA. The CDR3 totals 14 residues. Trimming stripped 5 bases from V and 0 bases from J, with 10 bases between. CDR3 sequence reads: CSVTGSSNTGELFF. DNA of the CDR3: TGCAGCGTTACAGGGTCCTCGAACACCGGGGAGCTGTTTTTT.